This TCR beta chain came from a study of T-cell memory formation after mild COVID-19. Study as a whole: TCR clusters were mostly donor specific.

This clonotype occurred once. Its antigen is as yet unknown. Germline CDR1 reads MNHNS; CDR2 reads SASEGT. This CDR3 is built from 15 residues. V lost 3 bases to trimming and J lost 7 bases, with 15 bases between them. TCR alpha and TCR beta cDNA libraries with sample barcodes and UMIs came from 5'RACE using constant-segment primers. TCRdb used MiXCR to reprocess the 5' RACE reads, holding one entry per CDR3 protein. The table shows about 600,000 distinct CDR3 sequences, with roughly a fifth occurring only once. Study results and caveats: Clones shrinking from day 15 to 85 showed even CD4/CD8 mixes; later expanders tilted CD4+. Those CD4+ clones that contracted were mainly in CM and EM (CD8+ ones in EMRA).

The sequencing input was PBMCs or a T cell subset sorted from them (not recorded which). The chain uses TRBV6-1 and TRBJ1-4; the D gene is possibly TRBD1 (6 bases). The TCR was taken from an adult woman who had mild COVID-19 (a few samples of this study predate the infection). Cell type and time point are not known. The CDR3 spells CASSDDWGRGEKLFF. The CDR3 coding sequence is TGTGCCAGCAGTGATGACTGGGGGCGCGGTGAAAAACTGTTTTTT.